Listed below are T cell receptor beta chains from one sample, sequenced in a study of blood T cell repertoires in COVID-19. Method: immunoSEQ multiplex PCR; TCRdb's copy keeps in-frame clones and lacks some. The data show 90,000 to 120,000 clones, 88% seen once. The sample was peripheral blood. Source of these receptors: a human donor in a cohort sampled during active COVID-19. The CDR3 runs from the conserved cysteine through the conserved F or W. The D gene is left open where the match is weak. Size is omitted from some rows. Given values are once, few, many or a class for expanded clones.

abundance,j_gene,v_gene,d_gene,CDR3nt,CDR3aa
NA,TRBJ2-1,TRBV27,TRBD2,TGTGCCAGCAGTTCCGGGACTAGAGTGGAGCAGTTCTTC,CASSSGTRVEQFF
NA,TRBJ2-7,TRBV18,TRBD1,TGTGCCAGCTCATCACCGGACAGGGTCGACGAGCAGTACTTC,CASSSPDRVDEQYF
NA,TRBJ1-1,TRBV11-2,NA,TGTGCCAGCAGCCCCTTAACACAGAACACTGAAGCTTTCTTT,CASSPLTQNTEAFF
NA,TRBJ2-4,TRBV4-1,NA,TGCGCCAGCAGCCAGGACGACTACCGGGTAGCCAAAAACATTCAGTACTTC,CASSQDDYRVAKNIQYF
NA,TRBJ2-7,TRBV7-9,NA,TGTGCCAGCAGCTTAGCGTTCAGCGAGCAGTACTTC,CASSLAFSEQYF
NA,TRBJ2-7,TRBV9,NA,TGTGCCAGCAGCCCAGAAGCTAGTGGAACCTACGAGCAGTACTTC,CASSPEASGTYEQYF
NA,TRBJ2-7,TRBV19,TRBD1,TGTGCCAGTAGTACGGGGACAGCTCCCTCCTACGAGCAGTACTTC,CASSTGTAPSYEQYF
few,TRBJ2-1,TRBV19,TRBD2,TGTGCCAGTAGTCGGCCCTCCCGGGGGGGCTCCTACAATGAGCAGTTCTTC,CASSRPSRGGSYNEQFF
NA,TRBJ2-3,TRBV5-1,NA,TGCGCCAGCAGCTCAACCCTCAGGGATACGCAGTATTTT,CASSSTLRDTQYF
NA,TRBJ2-7,TRBV3-1/TRBV3-2,NA,TGTGCCAGCAGCCAAGATCTCCTCTCGGGGGACGAGCAGTACTTC,CASSQDLLSGDEQYF
NA,TRBJ2-7,TRBV13,NA,TGTGCCAGCAGCCCCCAGGGCCCAAGCTCCTACGAGCAGTACTTC,CASSPQGPSSYEQYF
NA,TRBJ2-7,TRBV2,NA,TGTGCCAGCCTCGGTTGGGAGCCATCCTACGAGCAGTACTTC,CASLGWEPSYEQYF
NA,TRBJ2-2,TRBV7-9,NA,TGTGCCAGCAGCGCACAGGGCGGGGAGCTGTTTTTT,CASSAQGGELFF
NA,TRBJ2-1,TRBV9,NA,TGTGCCAGCAGCGTAGTGGGAGCCAGCTCCTACAATGAGCAGTTCTTC,CASSVVGASSYNEQFF
NA,TRBJ1-5,TRBV19,NA,TGTGCCAGTAGTGCTGGCAGGGTAGACAATCAGCCCCAGCATTTT,CASSAGRVDNQPQHF
NA,TRBJ1-5,TRBV27,TRBD1,TGTGCCAGCAGTTCGGACAGGGTAGGCCAGCCCCAGCATTTT,CASSSDRVGQPQHF
NA,TRBJ2-1,TRBV6-1,TRBD2,TGTGCCAGCAGTGAACGGAGGCTAGCGGGGTCAAACGAGCAGTTCTTC,CASSERRLAGSNEQFF
once,TRBJ2-3,TRBV25-1,NA,TGTGCCAGCAGTGAATTACACAGTTGGACAGATACGCAGTATTTT,CASSELHSWTDTQYF
NA,TRBJ1-4,TRBV7-9,TRBD1,TGTGCCAGCAGCTTAGCGGAAACAGGGGCCTCCGGAAAACTGTTTTTT,CASSLAETGASGKLFF
NA,TRBJ2-3,TRBV27,TRBD1,TGTGCCAGCAGTCCCCGCCCCGGGACAGTTGCAGATACGCAGTATTTT,CASSPRPGTVADTQYF
NA,TRBJ1-2,TRBV3-1/TRBV3-2,TRBD1,TGTGCCAGCAGCCAAGAGGACAGGGGGCATGGCTACACCTTC,CASSQEDRGHGYTF
NA,TRBJ2-3,TRBV5-1,NA,TGCGCCAGCAGCATAGAAACGGGACAACATATCACAGATACGCAGTATTTT,CASSIETGQHITDTQYF
NA,TRBJ1-4,TRBV5-1,TRBD1,TGCGCCAGCAGCTGGACAGGGTCTAATGAAAAACTGTTTTTT,CASSWTGSNEKLFF
NA,TRBJ2-5,TRBV9,TRBD2,TGTGCCAGCAGCGTAGAGGGATTCGGTGCGGGGGGTTACCAAGAGACCCAGTACTTC,CASSVEGFGAGGYQETQYF
NA,TRBJ2-4,TRBV7-9,TRBD1,TGTGCCAGCAGCTCCGAGACAGGGCTGGTCAAAAACATTCAGTACTTC,CASSSETGLVKNIQYF
NA,TRBJ2-3,TRBV7-9,NA,TGTGCCAGCAGCTTCAGAGACCTAGAGGGCACAGATACGCAGTATTTT,CASSFRDLEGTDTQYF
NA,TRBJ2-5,TRBV11-3,TRBD1,TGTGCCAGCAGCCGGGACAGCTACCAAGAGACCCAGTACTTC,CASSRDSYQETQYF
NA,TRBJ2-5,TRBV3-1/TRBV3-2,TRBD1,TGTGCCAGCAGCTGGACCGGGACAGGTAAAGAGACCCAGTACTTC,CASSWTGTGKETQYF
NA,TRBJ2-6,TRBV7-8,NA,TGTGCCAGCGGAGGGGTAGCTGGGGCCAACGTCCTGACTTTC,CASGGVAGANVLTF